This T cell receptor beta chain emerged from a study of T-cell memory formation after mild COVID-19. Study summary: For the most part, TCR clusters were specific to one donor. Study-level findings and limits: Contracting CD8+ clones were enriched in EMRA, CD4+ mainly in CM and EM.

The authors produced TCR alpha and TCR beta cDNA libraries with sample barcodes and UMIs by 5'RACE using constant-segment primers. TCRdb fed the 5' RACE reads into MiXCR, producing one record per CDR3 protein. The sample records a few hundred thousand distinct CDR3 sequences, approximately 14% being singletons. Comments on this clonotype: Its antigen is undetermined.

The source is a man aged 18-30 years who had mild COVID-19 (a few samples of this study predate the infection). Cell type and time point are not known. The specimen sequenced was PBMCs or a T cell subset sorted from them (not recorded which).

CDR3 DNA sequence: TGTGCCAGCAGCTCAGCTGAGGGCAGTGGGTGGTTTCAGTACTTC. This codes for CASSSAEGSGWFQYF. The chain couples TRBV7-2 to TRBJ2-4; possible D gene TRBD2, 5 bases. The germline gives CDR1 SGHTA, CDR2 FQGNSA. Trimming cost V 4 bases and J 11 bases, with 21 bases left between them. The CDR3 runs 15 residues.